These T cell receptor beta chains were read from a single sample in a study of cytomegalovirus exposure and HLA in healthy donors. Method: immunoSEQ multiplex PCR; TCRdb's copy keeps in-frame clones and lacks some. The sample has just over 95,000 clones, 77% seen once. The specimen sequenced was PBMCs. These receptors were obtained from a woman aged 40-49 years in good health and CMV-seronegative. The CDR3 runs from the conserved cysteine through the conserved F or W.

V gene,J gene,CDR3 length,CDR3 protein
TRBV2,TRBJ2-2,20,CASSEMAGWVPDRNTGELFF
TRBV2,TRBJ1-3,14,CASSQDSSGNTIYF
TRBV6-5,TRBJ1-5,16,CASSSGTGRSNQPQHF
TRBV18,TRBJ1-2,17,CASSPSFDRGRNYGYTF
TRBV7-2,TRBJ2-7,15,CASSFGAGGPYEQYF
TRBV4-3,TRBJ2-5,15,CASSQDLLDSGTQYF
TRBV20-1,TRBJ2-7,11,CSASKLYEQYF
TRBV6-1,TRBJ1-6,17,CASSEAVQGHYNSPLHF
TRBV10-1,TRBJ2-3,13,CASSEGRTDTQYF
TRBV11-2,TRBJ1-5,15,CASSLGGGTSQPQHF
TRBV4-2,TRBJ1-5,14,CASSQVLGAGTQHF
TRBV7-2,TRBJ2-3,15,CASSNRGGRTDTQYF
TRBV5-1,TRBJ1-3,17,CASSLVAGSGGGNTIYF
TRBV5-1,TRBJ1-1,14,CASSSSWRHTEAFF
TRBV15,TRBJ1-2,12,CATSMRSGGYTF
TRBV28,TRBJ1-4,14,CASSSTDYNEKLFF
TRBV27,TRBJ1-5,15,CASSLLGQLHQPQHF
TRBV4-1,TRBJ2-3,16,CASSPFLAGGTDTQYF
TRBV29-1,TRBJ2-7,11,CSVRQGDEQYF
TRBV10-3,TRBJ1-1,18,CAISESPRQGDGKAEAFF
TRBV19,TRBJ2-6,15,CATRTDSSGANVLTF
TRBV20-1,TRBJ1-1,10,CSARAEEAFF
TRBV4-3,TRBJ1-1,15,CASSQEHRERTEAFF
TRBV5-8,TRBJ2-7,15,CASSLVPLSSYEQYF
TRBV5-1,TRBJ1-3,16,CASSLVGGLSGNTIYF
TRBV29-1,TRBJ1-3,15,CSVESWGENGNTIYF
TRBV19,TRBJ2-1,16,CASSIGGTASYNEQFF
TRBV18,TRBJ1-5,14,CASSREHSNQPQHF
TRBV10-1,TRBJ2-3,13,CASSRGLTDTQYF
TRBV7-2,TRBJ2-5,19,CASSFPSGLAGVHQETQYF
TRBV11-2,TRBJ1-5,13,CASSQTANQPQHF
TRBV27,TRBJ2-1,17,CASRNPGDRVTYNEQFF
TRBV6-6,TRBJ2-3,14,CASYSEGAADTQYF
TRBV5-1,TRBJ2-2,17,CASSSQRLALNTGELFF
TRBV6-5,TRBJ1-1,12,CASRSMNTEAFF
TRBV5-1,TRBJ1-2,15,CASSLLGGEGYGYTF
TRBV5-1,TRBJ2-5,15,CASSSTGDRAETQYF
TRBV19,TRBJ1-2,15,CASSTLRQGVYGYTF
TRBV18,TRBJ2-7,15,CASSVGQGGSYEQYF
TRBV27,TRBJ1-2,13,CASSLPGGYGYTF
TRBV5-1,TRBJ1-5,19,CASSPGGGRRLSSNQPQHF
TRBV28,TRBJ2-7,13,CASSGQGAYEQYF
TRBV5-6,TRBJ2-2,16,CASSYRDRGYTGELFF
TRBV23-1,TRBJ2-5,18,CASSQSLTSGGASETQYF
TRBV12-2,TRBJ1-2,14,CASRLGGTGNGYTF
TRBV14,TRBJ1-2,13,CASSQGEGGGYTF
TRBV21-1,TRBJ1-5,18,CASSKARDRGHSNQPQHF
TRBV7-9,TRBJ2-4,14,CATDILLAKNIQYF
TRBV4-2,TRBJ1-2,16,CASSQVPGGRSDGYTF
TRBV19,TRBJ1-1,12,CATRQGGTEAFF
TRBV4-1,TRBJ2-2,18,CASSHEPGTGVNTGELFF